This T cell receptor (beta chain) was retrieved from a study of T cell responses to AZD1222 COVID-19 vaccine. Libraries were prepared by immunoSEQ multiplex PCR; TCRdb keeps only in-frame clonotypes and omits some of them. The sample records over 120,000 clones, roughly 93% being singletons. Study observations and caveats: There were repertoire samples only from the period after the peak T cell response. Nearly half of the spike-specific TCRs reportedly recognize variant regions that carry no mutations. Across the whole spike, CD4 TCRs peaked at regions 160-218 and 743-854.

With respect to this clone: Antigen unknown.

Trimming removed 1 base from V and 8 bases from J; junction bases left unmatched: 7. This CDR3 has 15 residues. In germline, CDR1 is MDHEN, CDR2 SYDVKM. The sequence was obtained from an adult in good health. The sequenced sample was peripheral blood, obtained on day 0 of AZD1222 vaccination. This rearrangement joins TRBV28 to TRBJ2-1; 8 nucleotides align to TRBD1. This CDR3 reads CASSLLGQGGDEQFF. The CDR3, as DNA: TGTGCCAGCAGTTTATTAGGACAGGGTGGGGATGAGCAGTTCTTC.